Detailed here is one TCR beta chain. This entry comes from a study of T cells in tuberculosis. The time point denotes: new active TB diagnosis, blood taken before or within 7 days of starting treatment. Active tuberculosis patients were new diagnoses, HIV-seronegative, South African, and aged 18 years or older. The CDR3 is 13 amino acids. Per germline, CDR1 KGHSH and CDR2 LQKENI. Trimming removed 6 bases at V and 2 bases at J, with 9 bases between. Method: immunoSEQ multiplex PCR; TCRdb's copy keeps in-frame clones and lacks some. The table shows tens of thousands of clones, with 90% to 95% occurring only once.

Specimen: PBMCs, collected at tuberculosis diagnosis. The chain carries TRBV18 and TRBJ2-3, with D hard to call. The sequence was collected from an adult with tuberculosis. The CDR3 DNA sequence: TGTGCCAGCTCGCCGGCGGCCACAGATACGCAGTATTTT. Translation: CASSPAATDTQYF.